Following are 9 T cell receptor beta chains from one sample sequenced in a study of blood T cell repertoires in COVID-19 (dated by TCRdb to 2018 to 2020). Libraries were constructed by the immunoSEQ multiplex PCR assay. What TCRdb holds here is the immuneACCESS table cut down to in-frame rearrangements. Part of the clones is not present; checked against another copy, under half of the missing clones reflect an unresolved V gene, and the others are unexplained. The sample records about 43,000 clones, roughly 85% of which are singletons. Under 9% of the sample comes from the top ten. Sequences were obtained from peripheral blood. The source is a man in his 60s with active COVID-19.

The CDR3 sequence: CASRDRVGGEQYF. In nucleotides, the CDR3 is TGTGCCAGCAGGGACAGGGTCGGGGGAGAGCAGTACTTC. V gene TRBV2 combines with J gene TRBJ2-7, with TRBD1 identical over 8 bases. The germline gives CDR1 SNHLY, CDR2 FYNNEI. This CDR3 is built from 13 residues. V dropped 6 bases and J dropped 7; count of bases not matched to a gene: 8.

CDR3 DNA: TGTGCCAGCAGCCAAGATCGGGCGCTAGCGGGAGGGCCCAACGAGCAGTACTTC. Its translation: CASSQDRALAGGPNEQYF. The chain links TRBV4-2 to TRBJ2-7; 12 positions agree with TRBD2. V was clipped by 0 bases and J by 5 bases; unmatched bases: 11. The germline gives CDR1 LGHNA, CDR2 YNFKEQ. This CDR3 has 18 amino acids.

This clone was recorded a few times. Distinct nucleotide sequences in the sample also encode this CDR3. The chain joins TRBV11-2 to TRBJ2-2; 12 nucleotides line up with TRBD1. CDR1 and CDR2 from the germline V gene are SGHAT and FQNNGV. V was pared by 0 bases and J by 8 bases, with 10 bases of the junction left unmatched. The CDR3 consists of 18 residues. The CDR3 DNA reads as TGTGCCAGCAGCTTAGATCCTTTTCCGGGACAGGGGGCGGGGGAGCTGTTTTTT. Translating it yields CASSLDPFPGQGAGELFF.

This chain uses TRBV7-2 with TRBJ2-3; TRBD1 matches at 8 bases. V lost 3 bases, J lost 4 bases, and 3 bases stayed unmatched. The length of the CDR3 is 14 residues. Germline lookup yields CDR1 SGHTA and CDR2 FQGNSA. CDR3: CASSFGTGSDTQYF. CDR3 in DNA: TGTGCCAGCAGCTTCGGGACAGGCTCAGATACGCAGTATTTT.

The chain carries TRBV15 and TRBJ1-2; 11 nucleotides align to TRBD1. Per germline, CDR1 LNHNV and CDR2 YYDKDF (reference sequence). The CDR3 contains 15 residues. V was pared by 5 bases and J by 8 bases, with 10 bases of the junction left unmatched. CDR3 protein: CATSSRTGGLGGYTF. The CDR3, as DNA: TGTGCCACCAGCTCTCGGACAGGGGGCTTAGGAGGCTACACCTTC.

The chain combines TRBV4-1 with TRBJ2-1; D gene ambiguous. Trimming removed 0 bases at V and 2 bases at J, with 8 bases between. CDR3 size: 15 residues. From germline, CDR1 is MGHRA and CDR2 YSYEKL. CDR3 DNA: TGCGCCAGCAGCCAAGATCCGGCGGCCTACAATGAGCAGTTCTTC. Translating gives CASSQDPAAYNEQFF.

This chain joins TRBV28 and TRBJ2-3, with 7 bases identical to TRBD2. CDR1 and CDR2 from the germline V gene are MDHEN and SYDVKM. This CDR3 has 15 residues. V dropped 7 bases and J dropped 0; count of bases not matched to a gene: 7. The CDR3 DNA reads TGTGCCAGCACCCGTGGGAGGGGAAGCACAGATACGCAGTATTTT. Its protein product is CASTRGRGSTDTQYF. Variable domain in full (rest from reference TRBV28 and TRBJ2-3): DVKVTQSSRYLVKRTGEKVFLECVQDMDHENMFWYRQDPGLGLRLIYFSYDVKMKEKGDIPEGYSVSREKKERFSLILESASTNQTSMYLCASTRGRGSTDTQYFGPGTRLTVL.

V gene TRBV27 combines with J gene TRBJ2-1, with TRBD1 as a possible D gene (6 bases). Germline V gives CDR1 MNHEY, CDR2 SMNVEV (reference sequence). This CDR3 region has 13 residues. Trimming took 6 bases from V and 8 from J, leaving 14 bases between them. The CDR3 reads CASRAANRDEQFF. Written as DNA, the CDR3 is TGTGCCAGCAGGGCAGCAAACAGGGATGAGCAGTTCTTC.

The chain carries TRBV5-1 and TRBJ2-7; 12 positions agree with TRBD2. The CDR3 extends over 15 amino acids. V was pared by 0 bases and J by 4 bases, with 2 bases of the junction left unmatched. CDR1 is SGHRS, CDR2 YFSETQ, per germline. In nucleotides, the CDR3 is TGCGCCAGCAGCTTGGGACTAGCGGGAGTTTACGAGCAGTACTTC. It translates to CASSLGLAGVYEQYF.